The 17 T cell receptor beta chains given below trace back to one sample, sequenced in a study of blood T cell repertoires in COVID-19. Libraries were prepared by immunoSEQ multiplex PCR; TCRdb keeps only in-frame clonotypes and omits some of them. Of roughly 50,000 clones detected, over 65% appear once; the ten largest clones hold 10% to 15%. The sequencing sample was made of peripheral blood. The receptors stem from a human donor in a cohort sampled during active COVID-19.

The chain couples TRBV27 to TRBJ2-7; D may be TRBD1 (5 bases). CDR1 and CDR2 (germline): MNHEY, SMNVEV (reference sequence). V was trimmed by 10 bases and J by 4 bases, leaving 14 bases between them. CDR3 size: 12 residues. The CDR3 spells CANQKRGYEQYF. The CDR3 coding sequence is TGTGCCAACCAAAAAAGGGGTTACGAGCAGTACTTC.

CDR3 protein: CASSLDPTGGNTIYF. As DNA, the CDR3 is TGTGCCAGCAGCTTAGACCCTACGGGGGGAAACACCATATATTTT. This sequence joins TRBV7-2 and TRBJ1-3, with D uncertain. V shed 1 base and J shed 4 bases, with 11 bases lying between them. Germline CDR1 SGHTA, CDR2 FQGNSA. The CDR3 sequence is 15 residues long.

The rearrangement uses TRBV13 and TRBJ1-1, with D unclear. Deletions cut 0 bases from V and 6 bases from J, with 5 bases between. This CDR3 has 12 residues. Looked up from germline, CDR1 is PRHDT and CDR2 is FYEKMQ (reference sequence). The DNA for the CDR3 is TGTGCCAGCAGCTTAGGTATCGCTGAAGCTTTCTTT. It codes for CASSLGIAEAFF.

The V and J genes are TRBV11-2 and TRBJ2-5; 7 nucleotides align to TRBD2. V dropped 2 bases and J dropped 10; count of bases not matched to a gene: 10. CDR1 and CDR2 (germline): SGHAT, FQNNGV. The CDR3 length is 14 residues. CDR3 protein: CASSLQSGVAVQYF. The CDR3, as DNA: TGTGCCAGCAGCTTACAAAGCGGGGTGGCTGTCCAGTACTTC.

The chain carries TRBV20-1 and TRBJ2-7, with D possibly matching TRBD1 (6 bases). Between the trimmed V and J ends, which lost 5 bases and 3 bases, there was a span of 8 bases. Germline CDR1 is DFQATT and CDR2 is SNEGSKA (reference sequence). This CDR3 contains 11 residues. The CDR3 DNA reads TGCAGTGCTCTGGACAGCTACGAGCAGTACTTC. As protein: CSALDSYEQYF.

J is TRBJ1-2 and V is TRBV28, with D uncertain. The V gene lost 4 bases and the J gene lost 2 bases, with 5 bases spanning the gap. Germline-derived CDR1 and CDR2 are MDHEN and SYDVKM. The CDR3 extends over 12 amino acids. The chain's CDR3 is CASSSGNYGYTF. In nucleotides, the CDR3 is TGTGCCAGCAGTTCAGGAAACTATGGCTACACCTTC.

The CDR3 DNA reads TGTGCCAGCAGTGTCAGGGGAAACTATGGCTACACCTTC. Protein product: CASSVRGNYGYTF. This sequence joins TRBV2 and TRBJ1-2; tentatively, D is TRBD1 (6 bases). The CDR3 is 13 residues long. Germline-derived CDR1 and CDR2 are SNHLY and FYNNEI. The V end was cut by 4 bases, the J end by 2 bases, with 8 bases between.

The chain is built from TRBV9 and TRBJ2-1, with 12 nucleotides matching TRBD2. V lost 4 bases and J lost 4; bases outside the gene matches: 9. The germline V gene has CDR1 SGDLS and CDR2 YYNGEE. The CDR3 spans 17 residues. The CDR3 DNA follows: TGTGCCAGCAGCTTTGGACTAGCGGGGACCCTTTACAATGAGCAGTTCTTC. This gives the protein CASSFGLAGTLYNEQFF.

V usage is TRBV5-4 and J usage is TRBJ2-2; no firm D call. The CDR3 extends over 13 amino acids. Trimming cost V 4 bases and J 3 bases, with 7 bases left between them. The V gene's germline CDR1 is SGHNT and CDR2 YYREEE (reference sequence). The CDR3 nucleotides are TGTGCCAGCAGCCCGCAGGACACCGGGGAGCTGTTTTTT. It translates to CASSPQDTGELFF.

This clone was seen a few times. CDR3 nucleotide sequence: TGTGCCAGCAGTGAATTAATAGGAGGGCTCACTGAAGCTTTCTTT. Its translation is CASSELIGGLTEAFF. V usage is TRBV6-1 and J usage is TRBJ1-1, with D unresolved. Germline CDR1 and CDR2: MNHNS and SASEGT. V gave up 2 bases and J gave up 4 bases, with 14 bases separating them. CDR3 length: 15 amino acids.

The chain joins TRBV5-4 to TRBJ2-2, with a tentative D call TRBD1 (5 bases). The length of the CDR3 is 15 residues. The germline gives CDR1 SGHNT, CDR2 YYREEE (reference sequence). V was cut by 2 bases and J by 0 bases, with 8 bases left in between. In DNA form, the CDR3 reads TGTGCCAGCAGCTTAAGACAGACGAACACCGGGGAGCTGTTTTTT. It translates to CASSLRQTNTGELFF.

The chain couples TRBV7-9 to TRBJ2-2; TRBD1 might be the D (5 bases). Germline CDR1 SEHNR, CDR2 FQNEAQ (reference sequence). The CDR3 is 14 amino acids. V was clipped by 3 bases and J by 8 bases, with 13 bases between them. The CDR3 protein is CASSFRQGSGELFF. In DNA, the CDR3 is TGTGCCAGCAGCTTCAGGCAGGGTTCGGGGGAGCTGTTTTTT.

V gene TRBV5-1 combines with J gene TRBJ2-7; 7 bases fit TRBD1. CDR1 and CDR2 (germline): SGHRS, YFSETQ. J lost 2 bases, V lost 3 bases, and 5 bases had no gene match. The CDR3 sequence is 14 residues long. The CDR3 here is CASSYQTGAYEQYF. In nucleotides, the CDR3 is TGCGCCAGCAGCTATCAAACAGGGGCCTACGAGCAGTACTTC.

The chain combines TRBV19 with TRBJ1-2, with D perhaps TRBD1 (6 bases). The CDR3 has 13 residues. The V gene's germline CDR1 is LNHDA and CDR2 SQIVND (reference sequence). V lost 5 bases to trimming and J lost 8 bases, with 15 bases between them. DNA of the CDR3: TGTGCCAGTAGTTCCGGGACACCCCCGGGCTACACCTTC. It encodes CASSSGTPPGYTF.

The CDR3 bases are TGCGCCAGCAGCCAAGAGGGACAGGGGGGGAAAGAAAAACTGTTTTTT. This sequence encodes CASSQEGQGGKEKLFF. This chain connects TRBV4-3 to TRBJ1-4; 11 bases are a match to TRBD1. V shed 0 bases, J shed 8 bases, and the junction held 5 bases outside the gene matches. CDR1 and CDR2 (germline): LGHNA, YSLEER. The CDR3 loop spans 16 amino acids.

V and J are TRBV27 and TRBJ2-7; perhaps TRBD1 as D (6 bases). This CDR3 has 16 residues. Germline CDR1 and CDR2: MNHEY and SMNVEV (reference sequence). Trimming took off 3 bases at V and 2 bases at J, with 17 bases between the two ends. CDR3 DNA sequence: TGTGCCAGCAGTTTCCACGGGACCAAGGGGGCCTACGAGCAGTACTTC. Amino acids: CASSFHGTKGAYEQYF.

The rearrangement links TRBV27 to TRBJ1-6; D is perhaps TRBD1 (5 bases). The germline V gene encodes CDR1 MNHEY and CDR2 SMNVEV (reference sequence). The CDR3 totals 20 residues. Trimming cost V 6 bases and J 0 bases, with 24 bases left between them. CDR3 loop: CASSARTSTFGNSYNSPLHF. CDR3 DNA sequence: TGTGCCAGCAGCGCCAGGACATCGACCTTCGGAAACTCCTATAATTCACCCCTCCACTTT.